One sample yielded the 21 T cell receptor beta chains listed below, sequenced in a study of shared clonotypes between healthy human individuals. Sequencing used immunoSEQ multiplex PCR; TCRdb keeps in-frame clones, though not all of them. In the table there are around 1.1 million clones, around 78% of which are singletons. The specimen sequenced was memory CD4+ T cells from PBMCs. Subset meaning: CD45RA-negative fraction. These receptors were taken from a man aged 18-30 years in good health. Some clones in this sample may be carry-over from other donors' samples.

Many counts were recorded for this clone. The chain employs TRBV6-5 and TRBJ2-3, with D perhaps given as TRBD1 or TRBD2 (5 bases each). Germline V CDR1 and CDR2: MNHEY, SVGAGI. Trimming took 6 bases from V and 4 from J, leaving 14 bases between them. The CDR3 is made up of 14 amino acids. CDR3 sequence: CASRLGRLADTQYF. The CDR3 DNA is TGTGCCAGCAGATTGGGACGCCTTGCAGATACGCAGTATTTT.

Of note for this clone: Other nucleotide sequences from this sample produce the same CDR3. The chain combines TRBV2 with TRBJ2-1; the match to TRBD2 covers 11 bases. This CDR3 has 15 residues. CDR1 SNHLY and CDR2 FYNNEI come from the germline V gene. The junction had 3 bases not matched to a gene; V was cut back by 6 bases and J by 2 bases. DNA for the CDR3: TGTGCCAGCAGAGGGACTAGCGGTGCCTACAATGAGCAGTTCTTC. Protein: CASRGTSGAYNEQFF.

CDR3 residues: CASYQDQRNEKLFF. The CDR3, as DNA: TGTGCCAGCTATCAGGATCAGAGGAATGAAAAACTGTTTTTT. This chain joins TRBV2 and TRBJ1-4; no clear D. V gave up 8 bases and J gave up 5 bases, with 15 bases separating them. From germline, CDR1 is SNHLY and CDR2 FYNNEI. CDR3 length equals 14 residues.

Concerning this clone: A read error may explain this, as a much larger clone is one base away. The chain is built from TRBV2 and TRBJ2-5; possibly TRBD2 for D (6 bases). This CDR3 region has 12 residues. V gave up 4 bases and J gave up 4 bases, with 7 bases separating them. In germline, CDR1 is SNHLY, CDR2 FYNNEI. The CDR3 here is CASSVGGETQYF. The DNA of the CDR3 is TGTGCCAGCAGTGTGGGGGGAGAGACCCAGTACTTC.

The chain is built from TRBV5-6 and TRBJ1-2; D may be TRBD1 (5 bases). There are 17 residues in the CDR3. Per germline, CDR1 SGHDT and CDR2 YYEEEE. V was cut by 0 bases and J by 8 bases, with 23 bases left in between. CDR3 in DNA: TGTGCCAGCAGCTTGGCCGGGGCGGCAGGACAATACCTGGGCTACACCTTC. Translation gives CASSLAGAAGQYLGYTF.

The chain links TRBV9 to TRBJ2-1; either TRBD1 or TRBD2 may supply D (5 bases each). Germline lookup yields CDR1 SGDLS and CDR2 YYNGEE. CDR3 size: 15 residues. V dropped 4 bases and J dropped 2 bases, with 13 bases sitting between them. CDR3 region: CASSPEGTPYNEQFF. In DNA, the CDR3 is TGTGCCAGCAGCCCCGAAGGGACGCCCTACAATGAGCAGTTCTTC.

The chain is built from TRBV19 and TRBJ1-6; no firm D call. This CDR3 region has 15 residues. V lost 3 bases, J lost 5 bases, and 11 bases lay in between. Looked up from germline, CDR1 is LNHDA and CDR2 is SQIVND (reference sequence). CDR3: CASSIAGSNNSPLHF. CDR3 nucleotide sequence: TGTGCCAGTAGTATTGCAGGCAGCAATAATTCACCCCTCCACTTT.

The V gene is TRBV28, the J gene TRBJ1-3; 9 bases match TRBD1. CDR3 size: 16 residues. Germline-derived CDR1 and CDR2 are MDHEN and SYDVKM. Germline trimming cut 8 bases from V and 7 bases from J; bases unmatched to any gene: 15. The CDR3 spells CASGQLPGQGQNTIYF. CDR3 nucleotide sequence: TGTGCCAGCGGCCAACTACCGGGACAGGGTCAGAACACCATATATTTT.

CDR3 residues: CSYQGPRGHQYF. DNA for the CDR3: TGCAGCTATCAGGGGCCCCGGGGGCACCAGTACTTC. The rearrangement uses TRBV29-1 and TRBJ2-5, with D perhaps being TRBD1 or TRBD2 (6 bases each). V lost 8 bases and J lost 10, with 20 bases in between. CDR1 and CDR2 from the germline V gene are SQVTM and ANQGSEA. This CDR3 contains 12 residues.

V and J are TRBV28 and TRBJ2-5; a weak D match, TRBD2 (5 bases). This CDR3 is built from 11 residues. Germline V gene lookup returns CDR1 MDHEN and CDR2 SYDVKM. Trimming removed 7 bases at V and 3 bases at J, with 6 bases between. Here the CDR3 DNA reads TGTGCCAGCAAACTAGAAGAGACCCAGTACTTC. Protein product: CASKLEETQYF.

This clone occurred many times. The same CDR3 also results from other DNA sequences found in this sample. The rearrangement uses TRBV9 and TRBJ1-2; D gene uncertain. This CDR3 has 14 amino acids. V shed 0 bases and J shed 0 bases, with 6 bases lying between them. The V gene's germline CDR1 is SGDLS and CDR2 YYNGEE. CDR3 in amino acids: CASSVGGTNYGYTF. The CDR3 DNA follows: TGTGCCAGCAGCGTAGGCGGAACTAACTATGGCTACACCTTC.

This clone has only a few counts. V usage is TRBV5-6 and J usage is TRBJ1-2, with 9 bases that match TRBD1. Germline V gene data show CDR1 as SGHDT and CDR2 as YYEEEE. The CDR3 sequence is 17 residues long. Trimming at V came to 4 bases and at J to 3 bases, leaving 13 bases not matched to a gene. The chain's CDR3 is CASSRLQGAKGDYGYTF. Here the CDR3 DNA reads TGTGCCAGCAGCCGTTTACAGGGGGCGAAAGGGGACTATGGCTACACCTTC.

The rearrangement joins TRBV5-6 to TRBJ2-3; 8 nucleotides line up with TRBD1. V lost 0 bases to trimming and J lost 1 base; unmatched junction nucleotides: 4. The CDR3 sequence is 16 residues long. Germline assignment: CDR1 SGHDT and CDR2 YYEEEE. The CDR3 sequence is CASSLAEDRGTDTQYF. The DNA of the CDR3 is TGTGCCAGCAGCTTGGCCGAGGACAGGGGCACAGATACGCAGTATTTT.

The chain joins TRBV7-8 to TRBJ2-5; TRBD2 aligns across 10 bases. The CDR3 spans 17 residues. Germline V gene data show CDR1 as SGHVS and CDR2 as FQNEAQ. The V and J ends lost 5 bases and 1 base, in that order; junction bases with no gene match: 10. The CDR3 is CASSLLRLAGTQETQYF. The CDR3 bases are TGTGCCAGCAGCCTTCTGAGACTAGCGGGTACCCAAGAGACCCAGTACTTC.

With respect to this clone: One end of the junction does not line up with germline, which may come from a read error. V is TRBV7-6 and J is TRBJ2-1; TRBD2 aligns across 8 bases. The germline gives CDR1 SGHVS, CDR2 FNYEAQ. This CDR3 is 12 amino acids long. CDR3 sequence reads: CASSLPGLVRIF. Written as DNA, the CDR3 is TGTGCCAGCAGCTTACCGGGACTAGTTAGGATCTTC.

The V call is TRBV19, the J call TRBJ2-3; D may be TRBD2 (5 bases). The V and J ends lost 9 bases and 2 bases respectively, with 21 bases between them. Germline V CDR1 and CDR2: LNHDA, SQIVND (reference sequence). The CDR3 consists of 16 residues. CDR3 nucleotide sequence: TGTGCCAGCCGCCCTAGGACTCGTGTCGACACAGATACGCAGTATTTT. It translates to CASRPRTRVDTDTQYF.

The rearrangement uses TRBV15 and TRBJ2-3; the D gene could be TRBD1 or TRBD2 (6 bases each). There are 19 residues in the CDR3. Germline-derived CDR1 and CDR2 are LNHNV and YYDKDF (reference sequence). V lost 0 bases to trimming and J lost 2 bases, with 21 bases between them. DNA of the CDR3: TGTGCCACCAGCAGAGAGCGGGGTCGTGGGACAACGACCACAGATACGCAGTATTTT. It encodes CATSRERGRGTTTTDTQYF.

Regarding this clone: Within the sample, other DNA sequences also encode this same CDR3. The CDR3 reads CASSERGYEQYF. CDR3 nucleotides: TGTGCCAGCAGTGAAAGGGGCTACGAGCAGTACTTC. The chain recombines TRBV6-1 with TRBJ2-7; the D gene is possibly TRBD1 (5 bases). CDR1 MNHNS and CDR2 SASEGT come from the germline V gene. The CDR3 covers 12 residues. V dropped 2 bases and J dropped 3 bases, with 5 bases sitting between them.

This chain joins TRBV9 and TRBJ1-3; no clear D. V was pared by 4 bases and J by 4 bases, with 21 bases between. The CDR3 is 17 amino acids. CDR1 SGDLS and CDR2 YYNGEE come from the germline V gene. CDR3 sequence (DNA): TGTGCCAGCAGCCCCTCGCGCGGGCCGAGTTCCGGAAACACCATATATTTT. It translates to CASSPSRGPSSGNTIYF.

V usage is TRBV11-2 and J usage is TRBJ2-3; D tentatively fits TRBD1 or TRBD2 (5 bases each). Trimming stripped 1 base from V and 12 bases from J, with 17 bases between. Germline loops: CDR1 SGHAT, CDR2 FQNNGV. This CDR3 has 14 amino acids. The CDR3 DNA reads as TGTGCCAGCAGCTTAGGGGGACCCGCCGTTGTCCAGTATTTT. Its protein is CASSLGGPAVVQYF.

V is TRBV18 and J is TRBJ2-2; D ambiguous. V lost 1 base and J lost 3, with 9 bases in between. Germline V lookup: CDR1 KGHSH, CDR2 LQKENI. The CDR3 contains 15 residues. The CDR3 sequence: CASSPLSVYTGELFF. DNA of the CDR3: TGTGCCAGCTCACCACTTTCCGTTTACACCGGGGAGCTGTTTTTT.